Presented here are 27 T cell receptor beta chains from one specimen sequenced in a study of T-cell reconstitution after alpha-beta-depleted transplantation in children. Unique molecular identifiers tagged the TCRbeta library. TCRdb recomputed calls from the PCR reads with MiXCR, one row per CDR3 protein. The profile shows about 590,000 distinct CDR3 sequences, under 15% of them singletons. The sequenced sample was PBMCs, mostly from graft donor cells, obtained 360 days after TCRalphabeta/CD19-depleted stem cell transplant. All receptors come from a male patient younger than 18 who had a stem cell transplant for acute myeloid leukemia, so the T cells may come from the graft donor.

This CDR3 reads CASTRRGTKNYEQYF. The CDR3 DNA follows: TGTGCCAGCACCCGTAGAGGAACTAAAAACTACGAGCAGTACTTC. The chain uses TRBV6-2 or TRBV6-3 and TRBJ2-7; D not resolved. The V gene's germline CDR1 is MNHEY and CDR2 SVGEGT. V gave up 7 bases and J gave up 3 bases, with 19 bases separating them. The length of the CDR3 is 15 residues.

CDR3 DNA sequence: TGCGCCAGCAGCTTAGGACACCTCACCTACGAGCAGTACTTC. Translated, it gives CASSLGHLTYEQYF. The rearrangement joins TRBV5-1 to TRBJ2-7; D possibly corresponds to TRBD1 (5 bases). V lost 2 bases and J 2 bases, leaving 11 bases between the germline ends. CDR1 SGHRS and CDR2 YFSETQ come from the germline V gene. CDR3 length: 14 residues.

This clonotype has a handful of counts. V usage is TRBV20-1 and J usage is TRBJ2-2; the D gene is possibly TRBD1 (6 bases). This CDR3 spans 12 amino acids. Looked up from germline, CDR1 is DFQATT and CDR2 is SNEGSKA (reference sequence). The germline V and J ends were trimmed by 6 bases and 9 bases, with 14 bases remaining between them. This chain's CDR3 is CSARGHIRELFF. The CDR3 bases are TGCAGTGCCCGGGGACATATCAGGGAGCTGTTTTTT.

This rearrangement joins TRBV6-5 to TRBJ1-5, with TRBD1 matching 8 bases. J was trimmed by 4 bases and V by 6 bases; bases with no gene match: 11. Germline values: CDR1 MNHEY, CDR2 SVGAGI. This CDR3 contains 16 residues. Written as DNA, the CDR3 is TGTGCCAGCAGCCCCGGAGGGCAGGGGGCTAATCAGCCCCAGCATTTT. It yields the protein CASSPGGQGANQPQHF.

This clonotype was seen more than once but under ten times. The rearrangement links TRBV11-2 to TRBJ1-3; no clear D gene. Germline-derived CDR1 and CDR2 are SGHAT and FQNNGV. The CDR3 sequence is 19 residues long. With 5 bases removed from V and 0 bases from J, the gap between germline ends came to 23 bases. CDR3 residues: CASSRTQAPFTSSGNTIYF. CDR3 nucleotide sequence: TGTGCCAGCAGCCGAACCCAGGCCCCTTTTACGAGCTCTGGAAACACCATATATTTT.

This clonotype was found many times. The CDR3 region is CASSFGLAVNTGELFF. The CDR3 nucleotides are TGTGCCAGCAGCTTTGGACTAGCGGTCAACACCGGGGAGCTGTTTTTT. The V call is TRBV5-8, the J call TRBJ2-2; TRBD2 agrees at 10 bases. With 2 bases clipped from V and 2 bases from J, the junction kept 3 bases outside the gene matches. Germline lookup yields CDR1 SGHTS and CDR2 YDEGEE. The CDR3 has 16 amino acids.

The chain uses TRBV4-3 and TRBJ1-6, with 8 bases fitting TRBD1. V trimming: 2 bases; J trimming: 4 bases; junction bases outside the gene matches: 10. Germline CDR1 and CDR2: LGHNA and YSLEER. The CDR3 is 18 residues long. This CDR3 is CASSQLRTGRGYNSPLHF. The DNA for the CDR3 is TGCGCCAGCAGCCAATTGCGGACAGGGCGAGGATATAATTCACCCCTCCACTTT.

This clonotype was observed at least ten times. The genes are TRBV12-3 or TRBV12-4 and TRBJ2-7, with D possibly matching TRBD1 (6 bases). This CDR3 has 15 residues. The germline V and J ends were trimmed by 1 base and 4 bases, with 14 bases remaining between them. CDR3 DNA sequence: TGTGCCAGCAGTTTAGGCAGTCGAAGGGGGTACGAGCAGTACTTC. Its translation is CASSLGSRRGYEQYF.

This clonotype was seen more than once but under ten times. The V and J genes are TRBV9 and TRBJ2-7; 9 bases fit TRBD1. This CDR3 has 15 amino acids. Germline trimming cut 3 bases from V and 1 base from J; bases unmatched to any gene: 5. From germline, CDR1 is SGDLS and CDR2 YYNGEE. CDR3 residues: CASSEMGTGSYEQYF. The CDR3 nucleotides read TGTGCCAGCAGCGAGATGGGGACAGGGTCCTACGAGCAGTACTTC.

This chain uses TRBV9 with TRBJ2-2, with 10 bases that match TRBD2. Trimming cost V 4 bases and J 5 bases; bases outside gene matches: 8. This CDR3 comprises 16 residues. Germline values: CDR1 SGDLS, CDR2 YYNGEE. This chain's CDR3 is CASSPLGLAPTGELFF. The CDR3 DNA sequence: TGTGCCAGCAGCCCTTTGGGACTAGCGCCGACCGGGGAGCTGTTTTTT.

V is TRBV20-1 and J is TRBJ2-7; TRBD2 agrees at 7 bases. This CDR3 contains 14 residues. The germline V gene has CDR1 DFQATT and CDR2 SNEGSKA (reference sequence). Trimming at V came to 5 bases and at J to 5 bases, leaving 12 bases not matched to a gene. In DNA form, the CDR3 reads TGCAGTGCTCCCGTTCACGGGAGGATGGACGAGCAGTACTTC. Its translation is CSAPVHGRMDEQYF.

This clonotype was found many times. The V gene is TRBV20-1, the J gene TRBJ1-2; D might be TRBD1 (6 bases). V lost 4 bases and J 8 bases, leaving 14 bases between the germline ends. The CDR3 is made up of 12 amino acids. The V gene's germline CDR1 is DFQATT and CDR2 SNEGSKA (reference sequence). Written as DNA, the CDR3 is TGCAGTGCTAAGATAGGGGGTGACGGCTACACCTTC. Amino acid sequence: CSAKIGGDGYTF.

The table lists this clonotype with many counts. The chain links TRBV3-1 to TRBJ1-2; D call uncertain. There are 14 residues in the CDR3. Trimming took off 3 bases at V and 3 bases at J, with 11 bases between the two ends. Germline lookup yields CDR1 LGHDT and CDR2 YNNKEL (reference sequence). The CDR3 DNA sequence: TGTGCCAGCAGCCACCTGGGAGAGCACTATGGCTACACCTTC. Encoded protein: CASSHLGEHYGYTF.

This clonotype was detected ten times or more. The chain has TRBV20-1 and TRBJ2-7, with D perhaps matching TRBD1 (6 bases). This CDR3 has 14 amino acids. The germline V and J ends were trimmed by 2 bases and 2 bases, with 13 bases remaining between them. Germline CDR1 DFQATT, CDR2 SNEGSKA (reference sequence). For the CDR3, the DNA is TGCAGTGCTAGAATCGGACAGCTGACCTACGAGCAGTACTTC. This codes for CSARIGQLTYEQYF.

This chain uses TRBV27 with TRBJ2-3; 11 bases line up with TRBD2. The CDR3 has 16 amino acids. Germline V gene data show CDR1 as MNHEY and CDR2 as SMNVEV (reference sequence). V lost 3 bases, J lost 5 bases, and 7 bases stayed unmatched. As DNA, the CDR3 is TGTGCCAGCAGTTTCTTACTAGCGGGAGTTAGAGATACGCAGTATTTT. Its protein is CASSFLLAGVRDTQYF.

V is TRBV28 and J is TRBJ2-1; TRBD1 is a possible D gene (6 bases). Trimming removed 7 bases at V and 2 bases at J, with 15 bases between. Looked up from germline, CDR1 is MDHEN and CDR2 is SYDVKM. This CDR3 has 15 amino acids. The CDR3 DNA reads TGTGCCAGCACCATGGCGGACAGCGCCTACAATGAGCAGTTCTTC. This translates into CASTMADSAYNEQFF.

This clonotype has more than one count but fewer than ten. The chain couples TRBV7-2 to TRBJ2-1, with D perhaps matching TRBD1 (5 bases). V was cut by 1 base and J by 15 bases, with 10 bases left in between. Germline CDR1 is SGHTA and CDR2 is FQGNSA. The CDR3 has 11 residues. CDR3 sequence: CASSLGSQGFF. The CDR3 nucleotides are TGTGCCAGCAGCTTAGGTTCTCAGGGGTTCTTC.

This clonotype has just a few counts. The V and J genes are TRBV7-9 and TRBJ2-1; D perhaps matches TRBD1 (6 bases). This CDR3 has 15 residues. The germline gives CDR1 SEHNR, CDR2 FQNEAQ (reference sequence). V was cut by 5 bases and J by 4 bases, with 15 bases left in between. The CDR3 reads CASSRLTGKYNEQFF. Here the CDR3 DNA reads TGTGCCAGCAGCCGGTTAACAGGGAAGTACAATGAGCAGTTCTTC.

As regards this clonotype: The CDR3 does not close with the conserved phenylalanine or tryptophan, likely indicating a read error. The chain is built from TRBV7-2 and TRBJ2-1, with 8 bases identical to TRBD1. Germline assignment: CDR1 SGHTA and CDR2 FQGNSA. Losses at the gene ends were 5 bases for V and 7 bases for J; bases not matched to a gene: 7. The CDR3 has 14 amino acids. CDR3: CASSPDRVRNEQFC. The CDR3 DNA reads as TGTGCCAGCAGCCCGGACAGGGTACGGAATGAGCAGTTCTGC.

The V gene is TRBV5-1, the J gene TRBJ2-3; D call uncertain. The V and J ends lost 0 bases and 4 bases respectively, with 6 bases between them. The CDR3 runs 13 residues. Germline loops: CDR1 SGHRS, CDR2 YFSETQ. Here the CDR3 reads CASSLGRADTQYF. The CDR3 coding sequence is TGCGCCAGCAGCTTGGGTAGGGCAGATACGCAGTATTTT.

This clonotype was observed many times. The chain has TRBV7-2 and TRBJ2-3, with TRBD1 matching over 9 bases. The length of the CDR3 is 15 residues. Germline-derived CDR1 and CDR2 are SGHTA and FQGNSA. The ends lost 6 bases at V and 4 bases at J; junction bases unmatched: 8. The CDR3 bases are TGTGCCAGCAGACTAGGACAGGGGACAGCAGATACGCAGTATTTT. It codes for CASRLGQGTADTQYF.

This clonotype was detected only a few times. V is TRBV5-1 and J is TRBJ1-2; 7 bases map to TRBD1. The germline V gene has CDR1 SGHRS and CDR2 YFSETQ. J gave up 3 bases and V 4 bases, and 15 bases lay outside the gene matches. The CDR3 has 17 residues. The CDR3 loop reads CASSHTSIGTAYYGYTF. CDR3 sequence (DNA): TGCGCCAGCAGCCACACTTCGATCGGGACAGCTTACTATGGCTACACCTTC.

The V gene is TRBV4-3, the J gene TRBJ2-5, with 7 bases fitting TRBD1. This CDR3 is built from 15 residues. V dropped 3 bases and J dropped 4; count of bases not matched to a gene: 8. The germline V gene encodes CDR1 LGHNA and CDR2 YSLEER. The CDR3 DNA sequence: TGCGCCAGCAGCCACGGGACAGTGGGTCCAGAGACCCAGTACTTC. It codes for CASSHGTVGPETQYF.

This clonotype has only a few counts. CDR3 loop: CASSQGTALRV. CDR3 sequence (DNA): TGTGCCAGCAGCCAGGGGACCGCCCTACGGGTC. The chain is built from TRBV7-9 and TRBJ2-7; possible D gene TRBD1, 6 bases. CDR1 is SEHNR, CDR2 FQNEAQ, per germline (reference sequence). The CDR3 has 11 residues.

The CDR3 DNA is TGTGCCAGCAGCCCCCTAGCGGGAGGAGGGCATGAGCAGTTCTTC. This translates into CASSPLAGGGHEQFF. The chain uses TRBV27 and TRBJ2-1; 11 bases align to TRBD2. The CDR3 has 15 residues. Germline CDR1 is MNHEY and CDR2 is SMNVEV (reference sequence). Trimming took 6 bases from V and 8 from J; bases not matched to a gene: 9.

This CDR3 is CASRELWLEGTRAGDTQYF. For the CDR3, the DNA is TGTGCCAGCAGAGAACTCTGGCTGGAGGGAACCCGCGCGGGAGATACGCAGTATTTT. The V call is TRBV6-2 or TRBV6-3, the J call TRBJ2-3; D possibly corresponds to TRBD2 (6 bases). CDR3 length equals 19 residues. Germline-derived CDR1 and CDR2 are MNHEY and SVGEGT. Trimming stripped 6 bases from V and 5 bases from J, with 30 bases between.

This clonotype was seen repeatedly, ten times or more. The rearrangement uses TRBV4-3 and TRBJ2-1; 14 bases fit TRBD2. The V gene end was trimmed by 4 bases and the J gene end by 7 bases; junction bases not matched to a gene: 9. There are 17 residues in the CDR3. Per germline, CDR1 LGHNA and CDR2 YSLEER. CDR3 amino acids: CASSLRLAGGYLNEQFF. The CDR3, as DNA: TGCGCCAGCAGCCTAAGACTAGCGGGAGGGTACTTAAATGAGCAGTTCTTC.